Below are 5 T cell receptor beta chains sequenced from a single sample in a study of cytomegalovirus exposure and HLA in healthy donors. PCR employed 60 Vbeta and 13 Jbeta primers. Sequencing was performed with immunoSEQ multiplex PCR; in TCRdb, only in-frame clones are kept and a portion is missing. The sample lists about 160,000 clones, more than 75% occurring once. Sequences were obtained from PBMCs. These receptors were obtained from a man aged 18 to 30 in good health and CMV-seropositive.

This chain joins TRBV5-6 and TRBJ2-3; D perhaps matches TRBD2 (6 bases). Germline V gene data show CDR1 as SGHDT and CDR2 as YYEEEE. V lost 4 bases to trimming and J lost 2 bases, with 11 bases between them. The CDR3 extends over 14 amino acids. CDR3 sequence (DNA): TGTGCCAGCAGCCCCGGACTACTCACAGATACGCAGTATTTT. As protein: CASSPGLLTDTQYF.

The chain is built from TRBV9 and TRBJ1-6; D gene uncertain. This CDR3 contains 14 residues. V gave up 0 bases and J gave up 2 bases, with 3 bases separating them. The germline V gene encodes CDR1 SGDLS and CDR2 YYNGEE. CDR3 amino acids: CASSVGTYNSPLHF. The DNA for the CDR3 is TGTGCCAGCAGCGTAGGTACCTATAATTCACCCCTCCACTTT.

The chain carries TRBV11-3 and TRBJ1-3; D perhaps matches TRBD1 (6 bases). The germline gives CDR1 SGHNT, CDR2 YENEEA. The V gene lost 5 bases and the J gene lost 4 bases, with 18 bases spanning the gap. CDR3 length equals 16 residues. The CDR3 is CASSHRATGTGNTIYF. CDR3 in DNA: TGTGCCAGCAGCCACAGGGCGACAGGTACAGGAAACACCATATATTTT.

The chain uses TRBV15 and TRBJ1-5; 7 positions match TRBD1. This CDR3 is built from 16 residues. CDR1 and CDR2 from the germline V gene are LNHNV and YYDKDF (reference sequence). J lost 0 bases, V lost 8 bases, and 10 bases had no gene match. The CDR3 DNA sequence: TGTGCCACCGGGACGACAGGGTGGGATAGCAATCAGCCCCAGCATTTT. It translates to CATGTTGWDSNQPQHF.

This clone was detected only once. The V gene is TRBV6-5, the J gene TRBJ1-1; D possibly corresponds to TRBD1 (5 bases). The CDR3 is 14 amino acids. CDR1 MNHEY and CDR2 SVGAGI come from the germline V gene. V lost 5 bases, J lost 5 bases, and 15 bases lay in between. CDR3 nucleotides: TGTGCCAGCAGTAACCTTTCCCCAGGGACTGAAGCTTTCTTT. Translated: CASSNLSPGTEAFF.